This T cell receptor beta chain was retrieved from a study of T cell responses to AZD1222 COVID-19 vaccine. Points from the study as a whole: CD4 TCRs linked to vaccination spanned spike, dominating at 160-218 and 743-854. Only a handful of AZD1222 recipients were seropositive at baseline.

The protocol was immunoSEQ multiplex PCR, while the TCRdb copy is restricted to in-frame clones and leaves out a portion. Among roughly 100,000 clones listed, around nine tenths were seen once. The germline gives CDR1 SEHNR, CDR2 FQNEAQ (reference sequence). The CDR3 runs to 15 residues. Trimming stripped 2 bases from V and 0 bases from J, with 8 bases between. Points on this clone: Antigen unknown.

The source of this sequence is an adult in good health. Sequenced material: peripheral blood, taken on day 0 of AZD1222 vaccination. This chain connects TRBV7-9 to TRBJ1-3; no reliable D call. This CDR3 is CASSLTASSGNTIYF. The DNA for the CDR3 is TGTGCCAGCAGCTTAACGGCCAGCTCTGGAAACACCATATATTTT.